A selection of T cell receptor beta chains follows, all from one sample in a study of blood T cell repertoires in COVID-19. The method was immunoSEQ multiplex PCR; TCRdb's version includes in-frame clones alone and lacks a portion of them. The sample shows 200,000 to 250,000 clones, 84% of them seen only once. The sequencing sample was made of PBMCs or T cells enriched from blood (not recorded which). Receptors originate from a woman between 40 and 50 years old who had recovered from COVID-19. CDR3s include the opening cysteine and the closing phenylalanine or tryptophan. The order of the fields is J gene, V gene, clone size, D gene, CDR3 length, CDR3 protein, CDR3 DNA. A D gene is named only where the DNA matches it firmly. The size field is filled for only some rows; it gives once, few, many or a size class.

>TRBJ2-2|TRBV9|NA|NA|15
CASTQGGGSTGELFF
TGTGCCAGCACCCAAGGTGGGGGGTCTACCGGGGAGCTGTTTTTT
>TRBJ2-1|TRBV24-1|NA|TRBD2|13
CATSGAGGNEQFF
TGTGCCACCAGTGGAGCGGGAGGTAATGAGCAGTTCTTC
>TRBJ2-6|TRBV6-1|many|NA|15
CASSDRASGANVLTF
TGTGCCAGCAGTGACAGGGCCTCCGGGGCCAACGTCCTGACTTTC
>TRBJ1-3|TRBV28|NA|TRBD1|14
CAILPGGSGNTIYF
TGTGCCATCTTACCAGGGGGCTCTGGAAACACCATATATTTT
>TRBJ2-1|TRBV5-1|NA|TRBD2|16
CASSLELAGGLNEQFF
TGCGCCAGCAGCTTGGAACTAGCGGGAGGCCTCAATGAGCAGTTCTTC
>TRBJ2-3|TRBV18|NA|TRBD1|15
CASSADRAVTDTQYF
TGTGCCAGCTCAGCGGACAGGGCCGTCACAGATACGCAGTATTTT
>TRBJ2-3|TRBV11-2|NA|TRBD1|15
CASSLTGTVTDTQYF
TGTGCCAGCAGTTTAACCGGGACAGTCACAGATACGCAGTATTTT
>TRBJ1-1|TRBV12-5|NA|TRBD1|15
CASAERTGWDTEAFF
TGTGCTAGTGCCGAAAGGACAGGGTGGGACACTGAAGCTTTCTTT
>TRBJ2-1|TRBV3-1/TRBV3-2|NA|NA|16
CASSHRQASSYNEQFF
TGTGCCAGCAGCCACCGACAGGCGAGCTCCTACAATGAGCAGTTCTTC
>TRBJ1-2|TRBV14|NA|NA|13
CASSQANDYGYTF
TGTGCCAGCAGCCAAGCTAACGACTATGGCTACACCTTC
>TRBJ2-1|TRBV7-2|NA|TRBD2|19
CASSLRFRLAGGYYNEQFF
TGTGCCAGCAGCTTACGCTTTAGGCTAGCGGGAGGCTATTACAATGAGCAGTTCTTC
>TRBJ2-3|TRBV11-3|NA|TRBD1|15
CASSPRQGATDTQYF
TGTGCCAGCAGCCCACGACAGGGGGCAACAGATACGCAGTATTTT
>TRBJ1-2|TRBV27|NA|TRBD1|12
CASSPTGVSYTF
TGTGCCAGCAGTCCCACAGGGGTAAGCTACACCTTC
>TRBJ1-6|TRBV30|NA|NA|13
CAWTGEYNSPLHF
TGTGCCTGGACAGGGGAGTATAATTCACCCCTCCACTTT
>TRBJ1-2|TRBV14|NA|NA|12
CASSSSDYGYTF
TGTGCCAGCAGTTCTTCAGATTATGGCTACACCTTC
>TRBJ2-4|TRBV2|NA|TRBD1|14
CASRDRVTKNIQYF
TGTGCCAGCAGAGACAGGGTAACCAAAAACATTCAGTACTTC
>TRBJ2-6|TRBV9|once|TRBD1|17
CASSPDRGSSGANVLTF
TGTGCCAGCAGCCCCGACAGGGGGAGCTCTGGGGCCAACGTCCTGACTTTC
>TRBJ2-2|TRBV5-5|NA|NA|16
CASSPFGSTMYGELFF
TGTGCCAGCAGCCCATTCGGGTCGACCATGTACGGGGAGCTGTTTTTT
>TRBJ2-1|TRBV5-4|few|NA|15
CASSLIAATYNEQFF
TGTGCCAGCAGCTTGATCGCGGCCACCTACAATGAGCAGTTCTTC
>TRBJ1-2|TRBV2|NA|TRBD1|13
CASSVGTVYGYTF
TGTGCCAGCAGTGTGGGGACAGTCTATGGCTACACCTTC
>TRBJ2-5|TRBV10-3|NA|TRBD2|16
CAISESIGGTGETQYF
TGTGCCATCAGTGAGTCGATCGGGGGGACGGGAGAGACCCAGTACTTC
>TRBJ2-5|TRBV9|NA|TRBD2|16
CASSASGLAGQETQYF
TGTGCCAGCAGTGCAAGCGGACTAGCGGGCCAAGAGACCCAGTACTTC